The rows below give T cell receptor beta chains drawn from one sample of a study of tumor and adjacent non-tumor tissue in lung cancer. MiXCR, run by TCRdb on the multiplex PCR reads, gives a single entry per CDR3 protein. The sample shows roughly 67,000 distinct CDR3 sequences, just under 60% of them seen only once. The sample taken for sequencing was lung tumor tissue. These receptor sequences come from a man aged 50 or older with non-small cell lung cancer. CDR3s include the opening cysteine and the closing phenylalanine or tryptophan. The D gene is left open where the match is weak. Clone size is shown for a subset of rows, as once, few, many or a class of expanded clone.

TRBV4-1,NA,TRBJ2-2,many,TGCGCCAGCAGCCAAGATCGAAGCGGGTGGAACACCGGGGAGCTGTTTTTT,CASSQDRSGWNTGELFF
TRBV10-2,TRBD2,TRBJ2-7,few,TGCGCCAGCATTGGCCTCCCCGGGGGGGACCCCGGGACTAGCTACGGCGAGCAGTACTTC,CASIGLPGGDPGTSYGEQYF
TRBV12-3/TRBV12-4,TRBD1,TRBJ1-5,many,TGTGCCAGCAGTTTAGACCTGGGACAGCCAAATAGCAATCAGCCCCAGCATTTT,CASSLDLGQPNSNQPQHF
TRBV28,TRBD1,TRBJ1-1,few,TGTGCCTGCAGTATCCTACAGGGGCGGGGTGAGGCTTTCTTT,CACSILQGRGEAFF
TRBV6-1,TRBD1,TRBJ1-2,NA,TGTGCCAGCTCACGACAGGGGAGGGACGGCTACACCTTC,CASSRQGRDGYTF
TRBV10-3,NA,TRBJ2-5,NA,TGTGCCATCAGTGCCTGGGCAGACCAAGTGACCCAGTACTTC,CAISAWADQVTQYF
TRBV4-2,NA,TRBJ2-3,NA,TGTGCCAGCAGCCAAGAGCGGGGATCAGTCACAGATACGCAGTATTTT,CASSQERGSVTDTQYF
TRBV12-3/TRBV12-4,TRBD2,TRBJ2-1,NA,TGTGCCAGCAGTTTTATCCGGACTAGCGGGAGTTCGATTCTCTACAATGGGCAGTTCTTC,CASSFIRTSGSSILYNGQFF
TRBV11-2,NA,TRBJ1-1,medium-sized,TGTGCCAGCACCTCTTTAACTGAAGCTTTCTTT,CASTSLTEAFF
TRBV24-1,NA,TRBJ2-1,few,TGTGCCACCAGTGGTCCAGAGGGACCAGGGAATGAGCAGTTCTTC,CATSGPEGPGNEQFF
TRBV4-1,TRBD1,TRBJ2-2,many,TGCGCCAGCAGCCAAGAAGGAACAGGGGGCAAGTCCGGGGAGCTGTTTTTT,CASSQEGTGGKSGELFF
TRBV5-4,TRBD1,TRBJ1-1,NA,TGTGCCAGCAGCTTGGTGGCCCCGGGACAGGGGAAAGCTTTCTTT,CASSLVAPGQGKAFF
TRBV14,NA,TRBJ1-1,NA,TGTGCCAGCAGGCAAGATTTTTTTCGGGCAGGTCCGAACACTGAAGCTTTCTTT,CASRQDFFRAGPNTEAFF